This TCR beta chain stems from a study of cytomegalovirus exposure and HLA in healthy donors. Primers: 60 Vbeta forward and 13 Jbeta reverse. Measured with immunoSEQ multiplex PCR; TCRdb has only the in-frame clones, and not every one. The sample holds some 200,000 clones, approximately 80% seen once. Trimming cost V 3 bases and J 0 bases, with 10 bases left between them. The CDR3 runs 15 residues. Germline lookup yields CDR1 MGHDK and CDR2 SYGVNS. Source material: PBMCs. This chain connects TRBV25-1 to TRBJ2-3; D unresolved. This sequence originates from a woman younger than 45 in good health and CMV-seronegative. CDR3 loop: CASSEQRWSTDTQYF. CDR3 in DNA: TGTGCCAGCAGTGAGCAGAGGTGGAGCACAGATACGCAGTATTTT.